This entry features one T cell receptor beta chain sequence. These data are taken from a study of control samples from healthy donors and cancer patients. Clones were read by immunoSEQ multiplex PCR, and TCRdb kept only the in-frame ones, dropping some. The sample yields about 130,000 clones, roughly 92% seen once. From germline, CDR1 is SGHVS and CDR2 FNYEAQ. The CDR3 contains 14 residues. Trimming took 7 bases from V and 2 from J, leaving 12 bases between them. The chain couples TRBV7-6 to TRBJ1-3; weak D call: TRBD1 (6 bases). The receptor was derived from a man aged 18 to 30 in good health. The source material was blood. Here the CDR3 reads CASTRGTPGNTIYF. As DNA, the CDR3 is TGTGCCAGCACCCGGGGGACACCTGGAAACACCATATATTTT.